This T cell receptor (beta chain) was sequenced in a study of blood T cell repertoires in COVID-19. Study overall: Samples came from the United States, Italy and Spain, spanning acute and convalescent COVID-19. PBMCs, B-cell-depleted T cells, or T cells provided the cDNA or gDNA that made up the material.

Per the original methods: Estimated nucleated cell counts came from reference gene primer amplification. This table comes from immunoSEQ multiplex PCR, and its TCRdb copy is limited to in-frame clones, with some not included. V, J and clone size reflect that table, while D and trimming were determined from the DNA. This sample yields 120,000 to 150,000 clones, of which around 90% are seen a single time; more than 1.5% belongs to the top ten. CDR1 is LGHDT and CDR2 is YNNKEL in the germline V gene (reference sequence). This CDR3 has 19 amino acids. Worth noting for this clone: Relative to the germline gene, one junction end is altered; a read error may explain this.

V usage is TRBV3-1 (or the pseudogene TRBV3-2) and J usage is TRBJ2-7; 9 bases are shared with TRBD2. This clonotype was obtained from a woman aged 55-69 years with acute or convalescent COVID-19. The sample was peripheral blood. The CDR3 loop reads CASCHKFLAGILSSYEQYF. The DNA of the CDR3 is TGTGCCAGCTGCCATAAGTTTCTAGCGGGGATTCTCAGCTCCTACGAGCAGTACTTC.